This T cell receptor (beta chain) originates from a study of cytomegalovirus exposure and HLA in healthy donors. On this clone itself: Its antigen is still unknown.

Findings and limits, study-wide: In an earlier analysis, most TCR beta V segments were productive about 87% or about 30% of the time. A missense variant in DCLRE1C was later tied to TCR beta V- and J-gene trimming. A few V segments could not be told apart, such as TRBV6-2 and TRBV6-3, and were left out.

CDR1 MRHNA and CDR2 SNTAGT come from the germline V gene. The CDR3 contains 15 residues. V shed 2 bases and J 8 bases; nucleotides not matched to a gene: 9. A multiplex PCR was run with 60 Vbeta primers and 13 Jbeta primers. Produced via immunoSEQ multiplex PCR; TCRdb's table is partial and in-frame only. This sample has 250,000 to 350,000 clones, with 75% to 90% found just once. The source is a girl aged 2 to 10 in good health and CMV-seronegative. This sequence joins TRBV6-4 and TRBJ2-3; 8 positions match TRBD2. The sample was PBMCs. This CDR3 reads CASSDTGTSRRTQYF. CDR3 in DNA: TGTGCCAGCAGTGACACCGGGACTAGTCGGCGTACGCAGTATTTT.